This T cell receptor beta chain was identified in a study of T cell changes during pregnancy in multiple sclerosis. V was pared by 0 bases and J by 4 bases, with 4 bases of the junction left unmatched. Germline assignment: CDR1 SEHNR and CDR2 FQNEAQ (reference sequence). The CDR3 spans 15 residues. Sequencing was performed with immunoSEQ multiplex PCR; in TCRdb, only in-frame clones are kept and a portion is missing. This sample has 73,000 or so clones; roughly nine tenths occur once, and the top ten carry more than 8%. The chain is built from TRBV7-9 and TRBJ2-7, with 9 bases matching TRBD2. The source is a female donor in good health, enrolled as a control in a pregnancy study. The sample consisted of peripheral blood, taken after pregnancy. The CDR3 DNA follows: TGTGCCAGCAGCTTAGCGGCGGGGGGGCTTTACGAGCAGTACTTC. Translated: CASSLAAGGLYEQYF.